This section outlines one TCR beta chain sequence together with its context. Antigen: not known. This entry belongs to a study of T cell responses to AZD1222 COVID-19 vaccine. Study-level results: White British ancestry dominated among donors, who included more females, and clonal diversity was possibly underestimated.

Clones were read by immunoSEQ multiplex PCR, and TCRdb kept only the in-frame ones, dropping some. The sample consists of roughly 100,000 clones, about four fifths of them appearing once. Material: peripheral blood, obtained on day 0 of AZD1222 vaccination. This sequence was found in an adult in good health.

CDR3 DNA sequence: TGTGCCAGCTCACCGCTCCCGGGACCACAAGAGACCCAGTACTTC. It encodes CASSPLPGPQETQYF. The genes are TRBV18 and TRBJ2-5; the D call may be TRBD1 or TRBD2 (5 bases each). V was clipped by 3 bases and J by 2 bases, with 13 bases between them. The CDR3 is 15 residues long. Germline V CDR1 and CDR2: KGHSH, LQKENI. The complete variable domain, with remaining parts taken from reference TRBV18 and TRBJ2-5, reads NAGVMQNPRHLVRRRGQEARLRCSPMKGHSHVYWYRQLPEEGLKFMVYLQKENIIDESGMPKERFSAEFPKEGPSILRIQQVVRGDSAAYFCASSPLPGPQETQYFGPGTRLLVL.